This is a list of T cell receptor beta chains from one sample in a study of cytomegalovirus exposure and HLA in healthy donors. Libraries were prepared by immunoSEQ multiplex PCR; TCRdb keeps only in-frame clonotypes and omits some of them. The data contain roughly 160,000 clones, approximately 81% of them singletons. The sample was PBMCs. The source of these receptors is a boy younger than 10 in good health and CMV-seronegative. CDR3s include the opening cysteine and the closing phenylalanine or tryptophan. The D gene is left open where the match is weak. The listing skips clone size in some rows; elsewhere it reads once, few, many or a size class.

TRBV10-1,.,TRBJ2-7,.,TGCGCCAGCAGTCCGAACCAGACTAGGGAAGGAGGCTACGAGCAGTACTTC,CASSPNQTREGGYEQYF
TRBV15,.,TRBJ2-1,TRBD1,TGTGCCACCAGCAGCGGACAGGGGTTGGACAATGAGCAGTTCTTC,CATSSGQGLDNEQFF
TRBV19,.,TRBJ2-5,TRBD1,TGTGCCAGTAGTATCTGGACAGGAGAGACCCAGTACTTC,CASSIWTGETQYF
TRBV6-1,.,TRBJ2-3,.,TGTGCCAGCAGTTTAGCGGAGGATACGCAGTATTTT,CASSLAEDTQYF
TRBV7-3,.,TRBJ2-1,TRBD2,TGTGCCAGCAGCTCCATAGCGGGAGAGGCATACAATGAGCAGTTCTTC,CASSSIAGEAYNEQFF
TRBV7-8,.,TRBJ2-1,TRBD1,TGTGCCAGCAGTGCCAGACAGGGCCCTAACAATGAGCAGTTCTTC,CASSARQGPNNEQFF
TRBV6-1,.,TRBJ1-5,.,TGTGCCAGCAGTGAACAGGGATACAATCAGCCCCAGCATTTT,CASSEQGYNQPQHF
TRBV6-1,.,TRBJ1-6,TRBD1,TGTGCCAGCAGTGGCAGGGGGGAGTATTCACCCCTCCACTTT,CASSGRGEYSPLHF
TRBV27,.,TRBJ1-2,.,TGTGCCAGCAGTTTAGATGGAGGAGGCTACACCTTC,CASSLDGGGYTF
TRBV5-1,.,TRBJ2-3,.,TGCGCCAGCAGCTTGAGGGGTGTAAGGACAGATACGCAGTATTTT,CASSLRGVRTDTQYF
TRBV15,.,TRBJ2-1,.,TGTGCCACCCCCGGGGATCGAATCCCGCCTCGGGCCGTTATTCCGTTCTTC,CATPGDRIPPRAVIPFF
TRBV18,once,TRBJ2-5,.,TGTGCCAGCTCACCATCCCACCCCACAGGGTCCCAGTACTTC,CASSPSHPTGSQYF
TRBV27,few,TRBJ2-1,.,TGTGCCAGCAGTCACAATCATGAGCAGTTCTTC,CASSHNHEQFF
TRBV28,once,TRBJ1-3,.,TGTGCCAGCAGACAGGGTTTCGACTCTGGAAACACCATATATTTT,CASRQGFDSGNTIYF
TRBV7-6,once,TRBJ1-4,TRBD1,TGTGCCAGCAGCTCAGGTCCCGGGACAGGGAACGGCGAAAAACTGTTTTTT,CASSSGPGTGNGEKLFF
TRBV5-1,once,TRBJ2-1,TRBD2,TGCGCCAGCAGCTTGTCCACCGGGACTAGCGGAAACGATAGCCTACACAATGAGCAGTTCTTC,CASSLSTGTSGNDSLHNEQFF
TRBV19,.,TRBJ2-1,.,TGTGCCAGTAGTTTCTTTCCGGGGAATGAGCAGTTCTTC,CASSFFPGNEQFF
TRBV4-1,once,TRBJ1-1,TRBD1,TGCGCCAGCAGCCACTTGGACAGGACGAACACTGAAGCTTTCTTT,CASSHLDRTNTEAFF
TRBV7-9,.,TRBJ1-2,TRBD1,TGTGCCAGCAGCGCTAGGGGGCAACTGCATGGCTACACCTTC,CASSARGQLHGYTF
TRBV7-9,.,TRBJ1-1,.,TGTGCCAGCAGCAGAACACAGGGGAACACTGAAGCTTTCTTT,CASSRTQGNTEAFF
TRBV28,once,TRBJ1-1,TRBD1,TGTGCCAGCAGTCCTTGGACAGGGGAAGCTTTCTTT,CASSPWTGEAFF
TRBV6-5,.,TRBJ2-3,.,TGTGCCAGCAGTTACTCGACTGTCCGGGGCACAGATACGCAGTATTTT,CASSYSTVRGTDTQYF
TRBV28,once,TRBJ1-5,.,TGTGCCAGCAGTTTTTCTACAGGGAGAGTAGGTCAGCCCCAGCATTTT,CASSFSTGRVGQPQHF
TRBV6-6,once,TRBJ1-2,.,TGTGCCAGCACCTCGGAAGGAGCCTATGGCTACACCTTC,CASTSEGAYGYTF
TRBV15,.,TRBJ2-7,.,TGTGCCACCAGCAGAAATACAGGGAAAAGCTCCTACGAGCAGTACTTC,CATSRNTGKSSYEQYF
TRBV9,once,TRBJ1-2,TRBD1,TGTGCCAGCAGCGCTCTGACAGGGGCGACCTTTGGCTACACCTTC,CASSALTGATFGYTF
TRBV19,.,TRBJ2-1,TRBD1,TGTGCCAGTAGTACCTGGACAGGGGTCAATGAGCAGTTCTTC,CASSTWTGVNEQFF
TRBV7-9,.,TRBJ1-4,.,TGTTCCAGCAGCTTAGGGAGGGATGAAAAACTGTTTTTT,CSSSLGRDEKLFF
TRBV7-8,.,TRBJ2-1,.,TGTGCCAGCAGCTTGCGGGTCTCCTACAATGAGCAGTTCTTC,CASSLRVSYNEQFF
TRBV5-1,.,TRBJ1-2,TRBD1,TGCGCCAGCAGCTCCATGACAGGGGATGGCTACACCTTC,CASSSMTGDGYTF
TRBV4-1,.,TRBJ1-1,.,TGCGCCAGCAGCGGATTACTCCGAGGAACTGAAGCTTTCTTT,CASSGLLRGTEAFF
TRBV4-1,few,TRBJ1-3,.,TGCGCCAGCAGCCAAGTGAGCAGGGCAACTGGAAACACCATATATTTT,CASSQVSRATGNTIYF
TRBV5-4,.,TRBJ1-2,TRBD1,TGTGCCAGCAGCTCAACCGGGACAGGGGTTTTGAGGGGTGGCTACACCTTC,CASSSTGTGVLRGGYTF
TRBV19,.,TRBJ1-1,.,TGTGCCAGTACCAATCCACGGACTGGAAACACTGAAGCTTTCTTT,CASTNPRTGNTEAFF
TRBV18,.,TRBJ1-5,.,TGTGCCAGCTCACCTAACCCCCGAGCAGGGGGCAATCAGCCCCAGCATTTT,CASSPNPRAGGNQPQHF
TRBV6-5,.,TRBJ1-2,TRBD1,TGTGCCAGCAGTTCACTATACGGACAGGATGGCTACACCTTC,CASSSLYGQDGYTF
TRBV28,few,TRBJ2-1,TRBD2,TGTGCCAGCAGCCGGACTAGCGGGAGGCAGTCCTACAATGAGCAGTTCTTC,CASSRTSGRQSYNEQFF
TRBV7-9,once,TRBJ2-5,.,TGTGCCAGCAGCGCCCCGGGGAGCGCCCAAGAGACCCAGTACTTC,CASSAPGSAQETQYF
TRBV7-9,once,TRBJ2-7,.,TGTGCCAGCAGCTTAGACTCGGTCGAGCAGTACTTC,CASSLDSVEQYF
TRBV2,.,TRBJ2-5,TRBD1,TGTGCCAGCAGTGGAACAGGGGGCTTTGGAGAGACCCAGTACTTC,CASSGTGGFGETQYF
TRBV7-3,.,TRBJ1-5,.,TGTGCCAGCAGCTTAGGCCGCAGGATGAATCAGCCCCAGCATTTT,CASSLGRRMNQPQHF